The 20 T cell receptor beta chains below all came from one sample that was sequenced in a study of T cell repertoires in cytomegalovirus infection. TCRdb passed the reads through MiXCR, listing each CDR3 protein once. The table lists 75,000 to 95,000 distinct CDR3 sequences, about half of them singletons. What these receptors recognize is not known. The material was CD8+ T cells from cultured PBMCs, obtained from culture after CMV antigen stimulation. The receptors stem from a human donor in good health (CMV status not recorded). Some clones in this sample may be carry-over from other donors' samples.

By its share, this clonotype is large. The CDR3, as DNA: TGTGCCAGCAGTTTCGGGACAGGGCGGCAGTTCTTC. This gives the protein CASSFGTGRQFF. This chain links TRBV28 with TRBJ2-1, with 9 nucleotides matching TRBD1. Germline CDR1 MDHEN, CDR2 SYDVKM. There are 12 residues in the CDR3. J lost 12 bases, V lost 3 bases, and 3 bases had no gene match. The whole variable domain, filled in from reference TRBV28 and TRBJ2-1, reads DVKVTQSSRYLVKRTGEKVFLECVQDMDHENMFWYRQDPGLGLRLIYFSYDVKMKEKGDIPEGYSVSREKKERFSLILESASTNQTSMYLCASSFGTGRQFFGPGTRLTVL.

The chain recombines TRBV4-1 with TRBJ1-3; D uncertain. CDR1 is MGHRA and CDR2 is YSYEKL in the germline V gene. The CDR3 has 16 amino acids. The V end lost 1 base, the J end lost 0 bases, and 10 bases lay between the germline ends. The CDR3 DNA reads TGCGCCAGCAGCCAAGTGGCAGTTTACTCTGGAAACACCATATATTTT. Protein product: CASSQVAVYSGNTIYF.

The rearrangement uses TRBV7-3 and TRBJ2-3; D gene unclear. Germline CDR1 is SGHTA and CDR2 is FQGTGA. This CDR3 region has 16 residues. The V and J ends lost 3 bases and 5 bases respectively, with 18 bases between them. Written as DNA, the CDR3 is TGTGCCAGCAGCTTGGAAAGTAGCAAGAGTCTAGATACGCAGTATTTT. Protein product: CASSLESSKSLDTQYF.

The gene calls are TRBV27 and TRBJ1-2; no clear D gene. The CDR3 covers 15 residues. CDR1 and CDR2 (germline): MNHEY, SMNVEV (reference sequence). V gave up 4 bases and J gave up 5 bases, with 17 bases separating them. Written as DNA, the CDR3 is TGTGCCAGCAGTTCCTCGTCCTTGCCCCTATATGGCTACACCTTC. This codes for CASSSSSLPLYGYTF.

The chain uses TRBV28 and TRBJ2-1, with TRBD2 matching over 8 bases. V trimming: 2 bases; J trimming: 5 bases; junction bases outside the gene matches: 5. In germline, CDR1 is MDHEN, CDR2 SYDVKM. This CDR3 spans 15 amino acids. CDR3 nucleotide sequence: TGTGCCAGCAGTTTAGTAGCGGGGAGTGACAATGAGCAGTTCTTC. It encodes CASSLVAGSDNEQFF.

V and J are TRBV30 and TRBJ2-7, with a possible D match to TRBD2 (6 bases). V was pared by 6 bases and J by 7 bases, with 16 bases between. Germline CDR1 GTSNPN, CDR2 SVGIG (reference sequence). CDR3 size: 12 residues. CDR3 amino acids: CACLGLRWEQYF. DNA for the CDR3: TGTGCCTGCCTGGGACTTCGCTGGGAGCAGTACTTC.

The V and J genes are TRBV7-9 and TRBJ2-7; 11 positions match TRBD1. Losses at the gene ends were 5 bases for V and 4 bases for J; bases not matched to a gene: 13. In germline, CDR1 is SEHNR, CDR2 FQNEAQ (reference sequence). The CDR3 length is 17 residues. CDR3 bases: TGTGCCAGCAGCCCCGCATCGGGGGGACAGGGGGGATACGAGCAGTACTTC. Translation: CASSPASGGQGGYEQYF.

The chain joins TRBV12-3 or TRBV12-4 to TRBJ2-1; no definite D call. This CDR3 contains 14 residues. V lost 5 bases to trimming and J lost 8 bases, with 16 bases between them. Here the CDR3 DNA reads TGTGCCAGCAGTATTTTGTCCCTAGAGCATGAGCAGTTCTTC. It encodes CASSILSLEHEQFF.

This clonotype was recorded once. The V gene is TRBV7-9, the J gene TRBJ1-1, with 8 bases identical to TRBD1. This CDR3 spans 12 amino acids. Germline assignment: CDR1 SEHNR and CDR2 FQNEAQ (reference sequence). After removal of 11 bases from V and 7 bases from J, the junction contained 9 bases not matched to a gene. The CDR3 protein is CALQGERNEAFF. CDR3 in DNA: TGTGCCTTACAGGGGGAAAGGAATGAAGCTTTCTTT.

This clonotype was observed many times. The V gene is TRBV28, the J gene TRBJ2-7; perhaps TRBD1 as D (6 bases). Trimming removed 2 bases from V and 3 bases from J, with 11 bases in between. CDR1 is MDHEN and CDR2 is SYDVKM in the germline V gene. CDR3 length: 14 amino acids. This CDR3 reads CASSLVGANYEQYF. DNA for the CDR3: TGTGCCAGCAGTTTAGTGGGGGCCAACTACGAGCAGTACTTC.

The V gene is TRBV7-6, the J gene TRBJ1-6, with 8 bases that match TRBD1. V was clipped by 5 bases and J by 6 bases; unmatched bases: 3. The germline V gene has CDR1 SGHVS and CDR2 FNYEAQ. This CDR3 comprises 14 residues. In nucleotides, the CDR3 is TGTGCCAGCAGCACCGACAGGGGTAATTCACCCCTCCACTTT. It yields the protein CASSTDRGNSPLHF.

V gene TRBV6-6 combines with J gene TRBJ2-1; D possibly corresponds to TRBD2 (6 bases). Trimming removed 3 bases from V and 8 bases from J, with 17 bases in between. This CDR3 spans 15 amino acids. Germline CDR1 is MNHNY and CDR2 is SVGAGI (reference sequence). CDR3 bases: TGTGCCAGCAGTTATTCCTTCGGGAGCGCGGATGAGCAGTTCTTC. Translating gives CASSYSFGSADEQFF.

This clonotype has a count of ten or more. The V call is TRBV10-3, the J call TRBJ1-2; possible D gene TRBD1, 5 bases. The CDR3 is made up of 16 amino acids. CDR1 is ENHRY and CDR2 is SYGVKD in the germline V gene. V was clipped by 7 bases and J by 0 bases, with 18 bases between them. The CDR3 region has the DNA TGTGCCATCAATGGGGGGAGCATGCAAACTAACTATGGCTACACCTTC. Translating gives CAINGGSMQTNYGYTF.

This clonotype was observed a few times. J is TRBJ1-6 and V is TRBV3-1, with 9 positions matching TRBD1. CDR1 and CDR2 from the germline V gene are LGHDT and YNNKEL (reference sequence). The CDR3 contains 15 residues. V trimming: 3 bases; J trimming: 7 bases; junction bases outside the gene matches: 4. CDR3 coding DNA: TGTGCCAGCAGCCAGGGACAGGGAGTCAATTCACCCCTCCACTTT. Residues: CASSQGQGVNSPLHF.

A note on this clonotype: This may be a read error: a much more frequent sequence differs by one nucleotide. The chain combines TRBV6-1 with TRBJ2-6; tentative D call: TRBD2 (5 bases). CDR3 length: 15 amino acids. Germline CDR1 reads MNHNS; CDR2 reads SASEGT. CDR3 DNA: TGTGCCAACAGTGAAGAGGACTCAGGGGCCAACGTCCTGACTTTC. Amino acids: CANSEEDSGANVLTF.

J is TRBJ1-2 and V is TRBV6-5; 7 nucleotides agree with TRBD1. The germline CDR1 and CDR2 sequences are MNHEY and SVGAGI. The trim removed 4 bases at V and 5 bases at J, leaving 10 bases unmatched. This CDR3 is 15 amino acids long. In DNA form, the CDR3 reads TGTGCCAGCAGTTCGTCGGGACAGCTAATTTATGGCTACACCTTC. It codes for CASSSSGQLIYGYTF.

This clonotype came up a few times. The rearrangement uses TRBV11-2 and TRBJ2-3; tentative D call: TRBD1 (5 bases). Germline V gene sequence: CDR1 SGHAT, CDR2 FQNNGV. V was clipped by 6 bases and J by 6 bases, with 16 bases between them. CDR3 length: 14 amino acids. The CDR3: CASSLTGTTDTQYF. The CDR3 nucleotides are TGTGCCAGCAGTCTAACAGGAACAACCGATACGCAGTATTTT.

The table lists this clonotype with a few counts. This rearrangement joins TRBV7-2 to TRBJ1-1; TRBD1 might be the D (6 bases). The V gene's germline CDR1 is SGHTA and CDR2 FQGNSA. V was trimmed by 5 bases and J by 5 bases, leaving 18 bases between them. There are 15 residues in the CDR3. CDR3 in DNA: TGTGCCAGCAGCCAAAGTGGGGGGCGGAGGACTGAAGCTTTCTTT. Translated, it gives CASSQSGGRRTEAFF.

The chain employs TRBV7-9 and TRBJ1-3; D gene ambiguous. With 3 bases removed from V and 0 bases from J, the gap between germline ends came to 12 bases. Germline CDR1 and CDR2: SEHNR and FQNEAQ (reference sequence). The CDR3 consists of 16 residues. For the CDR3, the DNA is TGTGCCAGCAGCTTTTCAGGCGCTAGCTCTGGAAACACCATATATTTT. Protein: CASSFSGASSGNTIYF. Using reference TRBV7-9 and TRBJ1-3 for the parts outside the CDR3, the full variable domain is DTGVSQNPRHKITKRGQNVTFRCDPISEHNRLYWYRQTLGQGPEFLTYFQNEAQLEKSRLLSDRFSAERPKGSFSTLEIQRTEQGDSAMYLCASSFSGASSGNTIYFGEGSWLTVV.

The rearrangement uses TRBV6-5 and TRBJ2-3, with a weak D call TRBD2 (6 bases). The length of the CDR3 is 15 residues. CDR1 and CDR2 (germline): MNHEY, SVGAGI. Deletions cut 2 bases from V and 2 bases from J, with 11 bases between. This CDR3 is CASSYVGGNTDTQYF. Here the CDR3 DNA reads TGTGCCAGCAGTTACGTGGGAGGAAACACAGATACGCAGTATTTT.